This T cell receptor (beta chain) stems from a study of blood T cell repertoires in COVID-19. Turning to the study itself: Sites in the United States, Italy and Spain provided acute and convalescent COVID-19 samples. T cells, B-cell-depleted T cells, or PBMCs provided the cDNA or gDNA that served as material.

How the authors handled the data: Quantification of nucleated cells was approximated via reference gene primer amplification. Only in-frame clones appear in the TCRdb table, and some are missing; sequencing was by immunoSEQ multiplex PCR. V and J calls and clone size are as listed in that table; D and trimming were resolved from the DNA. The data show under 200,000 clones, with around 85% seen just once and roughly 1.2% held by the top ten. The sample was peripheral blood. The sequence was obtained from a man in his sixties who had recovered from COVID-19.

CDR3 residues: CASSSYRDYGGRTSYEQYF. The CDR3 DNA follows: TGTGCCAGCAGCTCGTACCGGGACTATGGGGGTAGGACCTCTTACGAGCAGTACTTC. V and J are TRBV13 and TRBJ2-7; 7 nucleotides line up with TRBD2. CDR1 PRHDT and CDR2 FYEKMQ come from the germline V gene (reference sequence). This CDR3 contains 19 residues. V lost 4 bases, J lost 4 bases, and 22 bases stayed unmatched.